These T cell receptor beta chains were read from a single sample in a study of neurological immune-mediated disorders. MiXCR, applied by TCRdb to the 5' RACE reads, yields one record per CDR3 protein. The repertoire holds about 31,000 distinct CDR3 sequences, with roughly 13% as singletons. The sample taken for sequencing was CD4+ T cells from blood. These TCRs come from a female donor with HTLV-1-associated myelopathy (HAM/TSP). The CDR3 runs from the conserved cysteine through the conserved F or W. The D gene is left open where the match is weak. Expanded clones get a size class; other rows say once, few or many, or leave the size out.

D | J | size | V | DNA | CDR3
NA | TRBJ1-6 | many | TRBV3-1 | TGTGCCAGCAGTAACAGTGCTCGGGTCCACTTT | CASSNSARVHF
NA | TRBJ1-1 | many | TRBV11-2 | TGTGCCAGCAGCTTAAGAGGCACTGAAGCTTTCTTT | CASSLRGTEAFF
TRBD2 | TRBJ2-3 | many | TRBV5-5 | TGTGCCAGCAGCCCGGGACTAGCGGGAGGGGCAGATACGCAGTATTTT | CASSPGLAGGADTQYF
NA | TRBJ1-6 | medium-sized | TRBV20-1 | TGCAGTGCTAGAGAGATGACAGCGGGGGGTAATTCACCCCTCCACTTT | CSAREMTAGGNSPLHF
TRBD1 | TRBJ1-3 | many | TRBV5-1 | TGCGCCAGCAGCTTGGGCCGGGACAGGCTTTACTCTGGAAACACCATATATTTT | CASSLGRDRLYSGNTIYF
TRBD1 | TRBJ2-5 | many | TRBV25-1 | TGTGCCAGCGGAGGGGACAGGGGATGGCAAGAGACCCAGTACTTC | CASGGDRGWQETQYF
TRBD2 | TRBJ2-3 | many | TRBV6-5 | TGTGCCAGCAGAACCCCGGGACTAGCGGCTGCGGGTACGCAGTATTTT | CASRTPGLAAAGTQYF
NA | TRBJ1-3 | many | TRBV24-1 | TGTGCCACCAGTGACCCCAACTCTGGAAACACCATATATTTT | CATSDPNSGNTIYF
TRBD1 | TRBJ1-6 | many | TRBV20-1 | TGCAGTGCTCCTTCTACAGGGGGCTTTTCACCCCTCCACTTT | CSAPSTGGFSPLHF
NA | TRBJ2-5 | NA | TRBV4-3 | TGCGCCAGCAGCCACGTGGGGAAGATGGGCGCGGAGACCCAGTACTTC | CASSHVGKMGAETQYF
NA | TRBJ2-7 | few | TRBV7-8 | TGTGCCAGCAGCTTGACCCCCTTCTCCTACGAGCAGTACTTC | CASSLTPFSYEQYF
NA | TRBJ2-1 | NA | TRBV20-1 | TGCAGTGCTAGACCGACCGGGACTCAGGGGCTCAATGAGCAGTTCTTC | CSARPTGTQGLNEQFF
NA | TRBJ2-7 | many | TRBV20-1 | TGCAGTGCGCCGCTAGCCTCCTACGAGCAGTACTTC | CSAPLASYEQYF
NA | TRBJ1-5 | many | TRBV20-1 | TGCAGTGCAGCCTTGTCGTTCGGCAGCAATCAGCCCCAGCATTTT | CSAALSFGSNQPQHF
NA | TRBJ2-3 | many | TRBV10-3 | TGTGCCATCAGTGAGTTGGTAGATACGCAGTATTTT | CAISELVDTQYF
NA | TRBJ1-3 | NA | TRBV9 | TGTGCCAGCAGCGTAAGATCCGGGGGCTCTGGAAACACCATATATTTT | CASSVRSGGSGNTIYF
NA | TRBJ2-5 | many | TRBV11-1 | TGTGCCAGCAGCTTAGGGTGGCGAGAGACCCAGTACTTC | CASSLGWRETQYF
TRBD1 | TRBJ2-3 | many | TRBV5-1 | TGCGCCAGCAGCTTGACTGACAGGGAGCCAGATACGCAGTATTTT | CASSLTDREPDTQYF
TRBD1 | TRBJ2-1 | many | TRBV7-2 | TGTGCCAGCAGCAAAGGGACAGGACCTTACAATGAGCAGTTCTTC | CASSKGTGPYNEQFF
NA | TRBJ2-6 | many | TRBV27 | TGTGCCAGCAGTTCAGGGGGGGGCCTTATCCTGACTTTC | CASSSGGGLILTF
NA | TRBJ1-5 | once | TRBV11-2 | TGTGCCAGCAGCTGGGACTCGAATAGCAATCAGCCCCAGCATTTT | CASSWDSNSNQPQHF
TRBD2 | TRBJ2-7 | medium-sized | TRBV5-1 | TGCGCCAGCAGCCCGGGTGGGACTAGCGGCTACGAGCAGTACTTC | CASSPGGTSGYEQYF
TRBD1 | TRBJ1-3 | many | TRBV20-1 | TGCAGTGCTGTACGACAGGGAGCTGGAAACACCATATATTTT | CSAVRQGAGNTIYF
NA | TRBJ2-7 | many | TRBV3-1 | TGTGCCAGCAGCCAAGATCACAGCTCCTACGAGCAGTACTTC | CASSQDHSSYEQYF
TRBD2 | TRBJ2-1 | many | TRBV3-1 | TGTGCCAGCAGCCAAGGATTGACTAGCGGTTACAATGAGCAGTTCTTC | CASSQGLTSGYNEQFF
TRBD1 | TRBJ2-3 | many | TRBV20-1 | TGCAGTTATGAGACAGGGGTGACGGATACGCAGTATTTT | CSYETGVTDTQYF
NA | TRBJ1-6 | many | TRBV5-1 | TGCGCCAGCAGCTTGGGGGCGAATTCACCCCTCCACTTT | CASSLGANSPLHF
NA | TRBJ2-1 | medium-sized | TRBV20-1 | TGCAGTGCTATGGTGGCGATCAGCGGGCGTGAGCAGTTCTTC | CSAMVAISGREQFF
NA | TRBJ1-1 | many | TRBV18 | TGTGCCAGCTCACCATCGATGCTCATGAACACTGAAGCTTTCTTT | CASSPSMLMNTEAFF
TRBD1 | TRBJ1-5 | many | TRBV7-6 | TGTGCCAGCAGCCTCCGGGACAGGGAATGGAATCAGCCCCAGCATTTT | CASSLRDREWNQPQHF
NA | TRBJ1-2 | NA | TRBV20-1 | TGCAGTGCCAGTCTTTATAGCTACACCTTC | CSASLYSYTF
NA | TRBJ2-7 | many | TRBV7-2 | TGTGCCAGCAGCTCCAGGTCCAACTACGAGCAGTACTTC | CASSSRSNYEQYF
TRBD2 | TRBJ2-3 | NA | TRBV20-1 | TGCAGTGCCCTAGGGGGGACTAGCGGGAACACAGATACGCAGTATTTT | CSALGGTSGNTDTQYF
TRBD1 | TRBJ1-1 | few | TRBV5-5 | TGTGCCAACAGTCGTTCCCCTACAGGGGTAGGTGAAGCTTTCTTT | CANSRSPTGVGEAFF
TRBD1 | TRBJ2-5 | many | TRBV2 | TGTGCCAGCAGGGGGACAGGGGGACAAGAGACCCAGTACTTC | CASRGTGGQETQYF
TRBD2 | TRBJ2-2 | many | TRBV27 | TGTGCCAGCAGAGGACTAGCGGGAACCCAGAACACCGGGGAGCTGTTTTTT | CASRGLAGTQNTGELFF
TRBD2 | TRBJ2-5 | NA | TRBV29-1 | TGCAGCGTCCCGAAGGGGAGGGGAGAGACCCAGTACTTC | CSVPKGRGETQYF
NA | TRBJ1-6 | many | TRBV3-1 | TGTGCCAGCAGCCAAGCAGGGGATGAGAGGTCACCCCTCCACTTT | CASSQAGDERSPLHF
NA | TRBJ2-5 | many | TRBV7-2 | TGTGCCAGCAGTCTACAGGAGACCCAGTACTTC | CASSLQETQYF
NA | TRBJ2-5 | many | TRBV20-1 | TGCAGTGCTAGAGACCCTGGAGAGCAGACCCAGTACTTC | CSARDPGEQTQYF
TRBD2 | TRBJ2-2 | many | TRBV7-2 | TGTGCCAGCAGCTTACTAGGACTAGCGACCACCGGGGAGCTGTTTTTT | CASSLLGLATTGELFF
NA | TRBJ2-1 | NA | TRBV20-1 | TGCAGTGCTAGTCTTGGAAATCATCAAAATGAGCAGTTCTTC | CSASLGNHQNEQFF
TRBD2 | TRBJ2-1 | many | TRBV5-1 | TGCGCCAGCAGCTTGATACTAGCGGGAGCCTACAATGAGCAGTTCTTC | CASSLILAGAYNEQFF
NA | TRBJ2-1 | medium-sized | TRBV27 | TGTGCCAGCAGTCGCCATGAAGGTGAGCAGTTCTTC | CASSRHEGEQFF
NA | TRBJ2-7 | many | TRBV7-9 | TGTGCCAGCAGCTCTAGCGCAGGCTACGAGCAGTACTTC | CASSSSAGYEQYF
NA | TRBJ2-1 | many | TRBV20-1 | TGCAGTGCTGGTCACGGTGAGCAGTTCTTC | CSAGHGEQFF
TRBD2 | TRBJ2-5 | many | TRBV20-1 | TGCAGTGCTGACCCCTCCGGGACTAGCGGGGGAGAGACCCAGTACTTC | CSADPSGTSGGETQYF
NA | TRBJ2-7 | many | TRBV7-2 | TGTGCCAGCAGCTTCTCAGGGAGCTCCTACGAGCAGTACTTC | CASSFSGSSYEQYF
NA | TRBJ2-2 | many | TRBV21-1 | TGTGCCAGCTTAAGGGGATCAGAGTACACCGGGGAGCTGTTTTTT | CASLRGSEYTGELFF
TRBD1 | TRBJ1-6 | many | TRBV18 | TGTGCCAGCTCACCACCCGGACAGGGAAATTCACCCCTCCACTTT | CASSPPGQGNSPLHF
NA | TRBJ1-4 | many | TRBV12-3/TRBV12-4 | TGTGCCAGCAGCGCACTTGCAACTAATGAAAAACTGTTTTTT | CASSALATNEKLFF
TRBD1 | TRBJ1-5 | many | TRBV6-2/TRBV6-3 | TGTGCCAGCAGTTATACAGGGGGCCAGCCCCAGCATTTT | CASSYTGGQPQHF
NA | TRBJ2-3 | many | TRBV27 | TGTGCCAGCAGGGCCCGTGGGGTAGATACGCAGTATTTT | CASRARGVDTQYF